This is a list of T cell receptor beta chains from one sample in a study of blood T cell repertoires in COVID-19. The table came from immunoSEQ multiplex PCR; TCRdb's copy has only in-frame clones and leaves some out. The data contain about 440,000 clones, about 85% of them seen just once; the ten biggest clones take up 1.5% to 2%. Sample: PBMCs or T cells enriched from blood (not recorded which). The receptors here all came from a woman between 18 and 30 years old with acute COVID-19. CDR3s include the opening cysteine and the closing phenylalanine or tryptophan. The D gene is left open where the match is weak.

>TRBD1|TRBV10-2
CASSESTGQGSYEQYF
>TRBD2|TRBV28
CASSLLQRERGTQYF
>TRBD1|TRBV28
CASSLYQGDYGYTF
>TRBD2|TRBV28
CASGLAGDNEQFF
>-|TRBV18
CASSELAASYNEQFF
>TRBD1|TRBV7-3
CASSPGTGGPDTQYF
>TRBD2|TRBV20-1
CSASILAGSYNEQFF
>TRBD2|TRBV19
CASSITSGRQLPDNEQFF
>TRBD1|TRBV28
CASTRGVEAFF
>-|TRBV28
CASSFGFSYEQYF
>-|TRBV5-5
CASSLRPTEAFF
>-|TRBV5-4
CASSVGGSTTYGYTF
>TRBD2|TRBV9
CASSVGEGYTQYF
>-|TRBV28
CASSFTGTLLGNTIYF
>TRBD1|TRBV2
CAKEPLGPMNSGQGVSYGYTF
>-|TRBV7-9
CASSLEVSGQVYF
>-|TRBV7-2
CASSLRRGEAFF
>TRBD2|TRBV19
CASTREGLAGRGEQFF
>TRBD1|TRBV27
CASSPFGTVYEQYF
>-|TRBV2
CASSSTSYEQYF
>-|TRBV27
CASSRTGNTEAFF
>TRBD2|TRBV7-2
CASSQPGLADQETQYF
>TRBD1|TRBV13
CASSFRDREKQFF
>TRBD2|TRBV6-5
CASSYKLAGGSYEQYF
>-|TRBV3-1/TRBV3-2
CASSQASNYGYTF
>-|TRBV3-1/TRBV3-2
CASSAGGGEKLFF
>-|TRBV2
CASSEGGRDTQYF
>TRBD2|TRBV19
CASSLGLTSGRGDEQYF
>-|TRBV15
CATSREQDTNSPLHF